This TCR beta chain originates from a study of blood T cell repertoires in COVID-19 (dated by TCRdb to the early 2020s). Notes on the research overall: Collaborator samples came from the United States, Italy and Spain and covered acute and convalescent phases of COVID-19. Where available, HLA class I and class II types were obtained from metadata supplied by the sample provider rather than from assay-based typing. The prospective study material was composed of cDNA or gDNA derived from T cells, B-cell-depleted T cells, or PBMCs. Deeply sampled blood TCRbeta repertoires from subjects exposed to, actively infected with, or recovered from COVID-19 were included in the dataset. A de-identified subject ID, COVID-19 status, age in years and sex were almost always included in the sample metadata. The samples were drawn from the first 160 participants of the ongoing ImmuneRACE study and from 1,254 subjects provided by 6 global collaborators. The repertoires were made available in a free public database intended to serve as a resource for research on the immune response to SARS-CoV-2.

In regard to this clone: Its antigen is still unknown. Within one base of it there is no much larger clone, and no base qualities were kept.

Each collaborating institution followed its own protocols to collect whole blood in K2EDTA tubes. Collaborator samples were shipped for TCRbeta analysis as frozen whole blood, isolated PBMCs, or DNA extracted from either sample type. TCRbeta CDR3 regions were amplified from genomic DNA using the immunoSEQ Assay, a bias-controlled multiplex PCR. In the original analysis: Nucleated cell counts per sample were estimated from amplification of reference gene primers within the assay. To quantify the absolute abundance of each unique TCRbeta CDR3 rearrangement, sequence reads were collapsed and filtered. Productive Simpson clonality was computed per sample as the square root of Simpson's diversity index over productive rearrangements. The source is immuneACCESS, and TCRdb retained only in-frame sequences with V and J called. Part of the clones is not carried over; for the studies checked, unresolved V genes explain less than half of this, and the remainder is unexplained. The V and J calls and clone size were taken over from that table, and D and trimming were inferred from the DNA. Within this sample are approximately 280,000 clones, with almost 85% of them counted one time only. 5.1% of the sample goes to the ten largest clones.

What the study reported, not specific to this receptor: How much clinical and demographic metadata was included differed by source and by participant, and the metadata was provided uncurated.

The specimen was peripheral blood. The sequence was collected from a man aged 50 or older with active or convalescent COVID-19.

The base sequence is TGTGCCACCAGCAGGACAGGGGGCGAGAGGTATGGCTACACCTTC. It is translated as CATSRTGGERYGYTF. The sequence joins TRBV15 to TRBJ1-2; the junction holds 10 bases that match TRBD1. Counted from cysteine to phenylalanine, this CDR3 has 15 amino acids. Only the CDR3 DNA stays, 45 bases, in frame from base 1. The germline V gene (reference sequence) yields LNHNV for CDR1 and YYDKDF for CDR2. Trimming removed 3 bases from V and 5 bases from J; the gene matches leave 6 bases unexplained.